These 30 T cell receptor beta chains were sequenced from one sample in a study of shared clonotypes between healthy human individuals. Assay used: immunoSEQ multiplex PCR; TCRdb lists only in-frame clones, some missing. The table records about 1.1 million clones, 75% to 80% of them present only once. Sample: memory CD4+ T cells from PBMCs. The sample's subset: CD45RA-negative fraction. These TCRs come from a man aged 18 to 30 in good health. Some clones in this sample may be carry-over from other donors' samples.

This clone was seen more than once but under ten times. The CDR3 protein is CASSTLDTTEAFF. The CDR3 DNA is TGTGCCAGCAGTACACTCGACACCACTGAAGCTTTCTTT. The chain links TRBV25-1 to TRBJ1-1; D unclear. Germline V CDR1 and CDR2: MGHDK, SYGVNS. Trimming pared 5 bases from V and 4 bases from J, leaving 11 bases between. The CDR3 sequence is 13 residues long.

This chain joins TRBV6-5 and TRBJ1-6; D not certain. The CDR3 covers 13 residues. The germline V gene encodes CDR1 MNHEY and CDR2 SVGAGI. Trimming pared 5 bases from V and 7 bases from J, leaving 9 bases between. CDR3 residues: CASSIQANSPLHF. The CDR3, as DNA: TGTGCCAGCAGTATTCAGGCAAATTCACCCCTCCACTTT.

This rearrangement joins TRBV7-9 to TRBJ2-1, with 8 nucleotides matching TRBD2. The V gene end was trimmed by 3 bases and the J gene end by 9 bases; junction bases not matched to a gene: 7. The germline CDR1 and CDR2 sequences are SEHNR and FQNEAQ (reference sequence). The CDR3 consists of 14 residues. For the CDR3, the DNA is TGTGCCAGCAGCTTTACTAGCGGAGAGGGTGAGCAGTTCTTC. Amino acids: CASSFTSGEGEQFF.

The V and J genes are TRBV5-8 and TRBJ2-1; D perhaps matches TRBD2 (6 bases). V lost 2 bases to trimming and J lost 4 bases, with 10 bases between them. CDR1 is SGHTS and CDR2 is YDEGEE in the germline V gene. There are 14 residues in the CDR3. DNA of the CDR3: TGTGCCAGCAGCTTTCGGGGGACGTACAATGAGCAGTTCTTC. Its translation: CASSFRGTYNEQFF.

The genes are TRBV28 and TRBJ1-4; D is uncertain. Germline lookup yields CDR1 MDHEN and CDR2 SYDVKM. This CDR3 region has 14 residues. V lost 5 bases, J lost 0 bases, and 7 bases lay in between. The chain's CDR3 is CASSPSATNEKLFF. CDR3 coding DNA: TGTGCCAGCAGTCCCTCGGCAACTAATGAAAAACTGTTTTTT.

The V call is TRBV4-3, the J call TRBJ2-1; TRBD1 agrees at 8 bases. Germline CDR1 reads LGHNA; CDR2 reads YSLEER. CDR3 length: 15 amino acids. The V and J ends lost 3 bases and 6 bases, in that order; junction bases with no gene match: 7. The CDR3 protein is CASSHGQGRANEQFF. CDR3 bases: TGCGCCAGCAGCCATGGACAGGGACGAGCCAATGAGCAGTTCTTC.

About this clone: A read error may be the cause here, since a much bigger clone is one base away. At the DNA level, this CDR3 is encoded by other sequences in the same sample as well. The chain links TRBV11-2 to TRBJ1-1; no reliable D call. The V end lost 5 bases, the J end lost 1 base, and 5 bases lay between the germline ends. Germline V gives CDR1 SGHAT, CDR2 FQNNGV. This CDR3 comprises 12 residues. This CDR3 reads CASSRQNTEAFF. The CDR3 nucleotides read TGTGCCAGCAGCCGTCAGAACACTGAAGCTTTCTTT.

The rearrangement uses TRBV18 and TRBJ1-1; a weak D match, TRBD1 (6 bases). CDR1 is KGHSH and CDR2 is LQKENI in the germline V gene. This CDR3 comprises 13 residues. Trimming took 5 bases from V and 6 from J, leaving 13 bases between them. The CDR3 bases are TGTGCCAGCTCAATTCTCCGACAGGCTGAAGCTTTCTTT. Translating it yields CASSILRQAEAFF.

This chain links TRBV4-2 with TRBJ1-5; TRBD1 is a possible D gene (6 bases). Trimming removed 8 bases from V and 6 bases from J, with 14 bases in between. The CDR3 length is 13 residues. CDR1 LGHNA and CDR2 YNFKEQ come from the germline V gene. For the CDR3, the DNA is TGTGCCAGCCAAGACAGGAGGGGTCAGCCCCAGCATTTT. Protein product: CASQDRRGQPQHF.

The CDR3 DNA is TGTGCCAGCAGCTCAGACGGAAATCAGCCCCAGCATTTT. Residues: CASSSDGNQPQHF. The chain uses TRBV11-1 and TRBJ1-5, with unresolved D. Trimming left V 4 bases short and J 4 bases short, with 8 bases between. Germline-derived CDR1 and CDR2 are SGHAT and FQDESV (reference sequence). The CDR3 runs 13 residues.

This clone was counted a single time. The J gene is TRBJ1-2, the V gene TRBV6-5, with a weak D call TRBD1 (6 bases). This CDR3 is 15 amino acids long. Trimming took 6 bases from V and 4 from J, leaving 18 bases between them. Germline loops: CDR1 MNHEY, CDR2 SVGAGI. The DNA for the CDR3 is TGTGCCAGCAGCCCTAGGGCGGGCAGGGGCTATGGCTACACCTTC. Protein: CASSPRAGRGYGYTF.

V usage is TRBV7-9 and J usage is TRBJ1-5, with 7 bases lining up with TRBD1. V dropped 5 bases and J dropped 0; count of bases not matched to a gene: 4. Germline CDR1 SEHNR, CDR2 FQNEAQ (reference sequence). CDR3 length: 15 amino acids. In nucleotides, the CDR3 is TGTGCCAGCAGCAAGGGACAGCTTAGCAATCAGCCCCAGCATTTT. Residues: CASSKGQLSNQPQHF.

The chain joins TRBV5-1 to TRBJ1-2; D remains unclear. Per the germline V gene, CDR1 is SGHRS and CDR2 is YFSETQ. Trimming shortened V by 0 bases and J by 7 bases, and 13 bases separated the two germline ends. The CDR3 loop spans 14 amino acids. The CDR3, as DNA: TGCGCCAGCAGCTTGGTATCGGCAGGATCTGGCTACACCTTC. Translation gives CASSLVSAGSGYTF.

The V and J genes are TRBV15 and TRBJ1-4; TRBD1 is a possible D gene (5 bases). The CDR3 is 17 amino acids. Germline V lookup: CDR1 LNHNV, CDR2 YYDKDF (reference sequence). V was pared by 1 base and J by 0 bases, with 12 bases between. This CDR3 is CATSRGRGSATNEKLFF. The CDR3 DNA reads TGTGCCACCAGCAGAGGGAGGGGCAGTGCAACTAATGAAAAACTGTTTTTT.

The table lists this clone with many counts. This sequence joins TRBV20-1 and TRBJ2-2; D gene ambiguous. This CDR3 is 11 amino acids long. Trimming took off 5 bases at V and 9 bases at J, with 10 bases between the two ends. The germline V gene encodes CDR1 DFQATT and CDR2 SNEGSKA (reference sequence). The CDR3 sequence: CSAARFRELFF. The CDR3 DNA is TGCAGTGCTGCCAGGTTCCGGGAGCTGTTTTTT.

Of note for this clone: A much larger clone lies one base from this, so it may be a read error. Other nucleotide sequences from this sample produce the same CDR3. This rearrangement joins TRBV18 to TRBJ1-5, with D unclear. The CDR3 is 13 amino acids. Trimming shortened V by 3 bases and J by 2 bases, and 5 bases separated the two germline ends. Germline assignment: CDR1 KGHSH and CDR2 LQKENI. CDR3 sequence reads: CASSPEGNQPQHF. In DNA form, the CDR3 reads TGTGCCAGCTCACCGGAGGGCAATCAGCCCCAGCATTTT.

This chain links TRBV7-7 with TRBJ2-5; D may be TRBD1 or TRBD2 (5 bases each). The germline V gene has CDR1 SSHAT and CDR2 FNYEAQ (reference sequence). The germline V and J ends were trimmed by 5 bases and 3 bases, with 10 bases remaining between them. The CDR3 totals 13 residues. CDR3 amino acids: CASSRDGKETQYF. DNA of the CDR3: TGTGCCAGCAGCCGGGACGGGAAAGAGACCCAGTACTTC.

This clone has only one observation. The identical CDR3 is also encoded by other nucleotide sequences in the sample. The rearrangement joins TRBV9 to TRBJ2-3; 9 bases are a match to TRBD1. The V segment lost 2 bases and the J segment 1 base; nucleotides outside the gene matches: 2. Germline V lookup: CDR1 SGDLS, CDR2 YYNGEE. The CDR3 covers 15 residues. The CDR3, as DNA: TGTGCCAGCAGCGTTAGGGACAGGGGCACAGATACGCAGTATTTT. Its translation is CASSVRDRGTDTQYF.

The V gene is TRBV10-3, the J gene TRBJ1-2; 7 nucleotides align to TRBD1. The CDR3 is made up of 18 amino acids. CDR1 ENHRY and CDR2 SYGVKD come from the germline V gene. The V gene end was trimmed by 1 base and the J gene end by 3 bases; junction bases not matched to a gene: 14. Here the CDR3 DNA reads TGTGCCATCAGTGAGTACCGTCCGGGACAGACCTCTGACTATGGCTACACCTTC. It yields the protein CAISEYRPGQTSDYGYTF.

About this clone itself: The same CDR3 also results from other DNA sequences found in this sample. The gene calls are TRBV19 and TRBJ1-4, with D perhaps matching TRBD1 (5 bases). There are 13 residues in the CDR3. With 2 bases removed from V and 6 bases from J, the gap between germline ends came to 7 bases. In germline, CDR1 is LNHDA, CDR2 SQIVND (reference sequence). The DNA for the CDR3 is TGTGCCAGTAGTATAAGCAGGGATGAAAAACTGTTTTTT. This translates into CASSISRDEKLFF.

The gene calls are TRBV6-6 and TRBJ1-3, with D unresolved. Per germline, CDR1 MNHNY and CDR2 SVGAGI (reference sequence). The CDR3 is 13 residues long. Trimming shortened V by 2 bases and J by 8 bases, and 10 bases separated the two germline ends. CDR3: CASSYAVLDTIYF. In DNA form, the CDR3 reads TGTGCCAGCAGTTACGCCGTACTCGACACCATATATTTT.

Here the CDR3 DNA reads TGTGCCAGCAGCCGTCAGACAACTAATGAAAAACTGTTTTTT. This encodes CASSRQTTNEKLFF. The chain combines TRBV7-2 with TRBJ1-4; D remains ambiguous. The germline V gene encodes CDR1 SGHTA and CDR2 FQGNSA. The CDR3 has 14 residues. Trimming stripped 5 bases from V and 0 bases from J, with 7 bases between.

This clone was seen only a few times. V usage is TRBV28 and J usage is TRBJ2-7; 10 positions match TRBD2. The CDR3 is 14 amino acids. J lost 5 bases, V lost 7 bases, and 8 bases had no gene match. CDR1 and CDR2 (germline): MDHEN, SYDVKM. The CDR3, as DNA: TGTGCCAGCACCCCTAGCGGGAGCAAGCACGAGCAGTACTTC. Its translation is CASTPSGSKHEQYF.

The CDR3 sequence is CASRGQGLYEQYF. The CDR3 region has the DNA TGTGCCAGCAGGGGACAGGGGTTGTACGAGCAGTACTTC. The chain couples TRBV6-5 to TRBJ2-7; TRBD1 aligns across 10 bases. With V trimmed by 6 bases and J by 4 bases, 3 bases remained unmatched. The germline gives CDR1 MNHEY, CDR2 SVGAGI. The CDR3 totals 13 residues.

The chain is built from TRBV28 and TRBJ2-1; the match to TRBD2 covers 8 bases. Germline trimming cut 0 bases from V and 3 bases from J; bases unmatched to any gene: 4. Germline CDR1 reads MDHEN; CDR2 reads SYDVKM. The CDR3 is made up of 16 amino acids. This chain's CDR3 is CASSLWSGGGYNEQFF. The CDR3, as DNA: TGTGCCAGCAGTTTATGGTCGGGAGGGGGCTACAATGAGCAGTTCTTC.

The chain links TRBV30 to TRBJ1-3; D uncertain. Germline CDR1 reads GTSNPN; CDR2 reads SVGIG (reference sequence). Between the trimmed V and J ends, which lost 2 bases and 2 bases, there was a span of 13 bases. This CDR3 has 15 amino acids. CDR3 coding DNA: TGTGCCTGGAGTTACTTGACGGGAACTGGAAACACCATATATTTT. Residues: CAWSYLTGTGNTIYF. The full variable domain, completed using reference TRBV30 and TRBJ1-3, is SQTIHQWPATLVQPVGSPLSLECTVEGTSNPNLYWYRQAAGRGLQLLFYSVGIGQISSEVPQNLSASRPQDRQFILSSKKLLLSDSGFYLCAWSYLTGTGNTIYFGEGSWLTVV.

This clone was seen just once. The CDR3 DNA is TGCGCCAGCAGCCGGACTAGCGTGACAGATACGCAGTATTTT. This sequence encodes CASSRTSVTDTQYF. This chain joins TRBV5-1 and TRBJ2-3; 9 nucleotides agree with TRBD2. This CDR3 contains 14 residues. With V trimmed by 4 bases and J by 3 bases, 3 bases remained unmatched. Looked up from germline, CDR1 is SGHRS and CDR2 is YFSETQ.

The CDR3 DNA reads as TGTGCCAGCAGCACCGATAGCGGGAGGGTCACCTACGAGCAGTACTTC. Its protein product is CASSTDSGRVTYEQYF. This chain uses TRBV9 with TRBJ2-7; 11 bases agree with TRBD2. The ends lost 4 bases at V and 2 bases at J; junction bases unmatched: 8. Germline V CDR1 and CDR2: SGDLS, YYNGEE. The CDR3 loop spans 16 amino acids.

This rearrangement joins TRBV7-9 to TRBJ2-3; no firm D call. In germline, CDR1 is SEHNR, CDR2 FQNEAQ (reference sequence). V gave up 0 bases and J gave up 1 base, with 14 bases separating them. This CDR3 is 17 amino acids long. The CDR3 loop reads CASSLARGVGGTDTQYF. CDR3 sequence (DNA): TGTGCCAGCAGCTTAGCCCGAGGTGTTGGGGGCACAGATACGCAGTATTTT.

This CDR3 reads CASSLAHGGGTNEKLFF. The DNA for the CDR3 is TGTGCCAGCAGCTTAGCCCATGGGGGGGGAACTAATGAAAAACTGTTTTTT. The gene calls are TRBV7-6 and TRBJ1-4; possibly TRBD1 for D (5 bases). Trimming cost V 0 bases and J 1 base, with 12 bases left between them. The CDR3 runs 17 residues. From germline, CDR1 is SGHVS and CDR2 FNYEAQ.